The 20 T cell receptor beta chains below come from one sample, sequenced in a study of cytomegalovirus exposure and HLA in healthy donors. It was with 60 Vbeta and 13 Jbeta primers that the PCR ran. Sequenced by immunoSEQ multiplex PCR; TCRdb stores in-frame clones only, minus some. Among over 150,000 clones listed, approximately 84% were seen once. Sequenced: PBMCs. All receptors come from a boy aged 2-9 years in good health and CMV-seronegative.

The chain uses TRBV5-1 and TRBJ2-1; 9 nucleotides match TRBD2. V dropped 4 bases and J dropped 4; count of bases not matched to a gene: 6. Germline CDR1 SGHRS, CDR2 YFSETQ. The CDR3 length is 15 residues. For the CDR3, the DNA is TGCGCCAGCAGCCCGGGCGGGAGGGGGTACAATGAGCAGTTCTTC. Encoded protein: CASSPGGRGYNEQFF.

V gene TRBV13 combines with J gene TRBJ2-7; 11 positions match TRBD2. J lost 1 base, V lost 6 bases, and 8 bases had no gene match. The CDR3 has 16 residues. The germline V gene encodes CDR1 PRHDT and CDR2 FYEKMQ (reference sequence). In nucleotides, the CDR3 is TGTGCCAGCAGTCGTGGACTAGCGGGTCATTCCTACGAGCAGTACTTC. Its translation is CASSRGLAGHSYEQYF.

The chain employs TRBV19 and TRBJ1-5; weak D call: TRBD1 (6 bases). The germline CDR1 and CDR2 sequences are LNHDA and SQIVND (reference sequence). The V and J ends lost 7 bases and 3 bases respectively, with 19 bases between them. CDR3 length: 16 residues. CDR3 residues: CASNSRDTWLNQPQHF. DNA for the CDR3: TGTGCCAGTAACTCCCGGGACACATGGCTCAATCAGCCCCAGCATTTT.

This clone appeared a few times. V usage is TRBV6-4 and J usage is TRBJ1-1; D possibly corresponds to TRBD1 (6 bases). CDR1 and CDR2 from the germline V gene are MRHNA and SNTAGT. The CDR3 is made up of 15 amino acids. The V gene lost 0 bases and the J gene lost 6 bases, with 14 bases spanning the gap. The CDR3 loop is CASSDSFGGRAEAFF. CDR3 DNA sequence: TGTGCCAGCAGTGACTCATTTGGGGGCAGGGCTGAAGCTTTCTTT.

This chain uses TRBV10-1 with TRBJ2-1, with 12 bases aligning to TRBD2. The V and J ends lost 4 bases and 10 bases, in that order; junction bases with no gene match: 5. Germline CDR1 is WNHNN and CDR2 is SYGVQD (reference sequence). This CDR3 has 14 amino acids. The CDR3 loop is CASSGLAGEGEQFF. CDR3 bases: TGCGCCAGCAGTGGACTAGCGGGAGAAGGCGAGCAGTTCTTC.

The chain is built from TRBV6-1 and TRBJ2-1, with TRBD2 as a possible D gene (5 bases). This CDR3 has 12 amino acids. Trimming stripped 8 bases from V and 7 bases from J, with 12 bases between. Germline V gene sequence: CDR1 MNHNS, CDR2 SASEGT. CDR3 in DNA: TGTGCCAGCCTCGGAAGAGGGAATGAGCAGTTCTTC. This gives the protein CASLGRGNEQFF.

A note on this clone: Mismatch with germline at one junction end may stem from a read error. This chain connects TRBV5-1 to TRBJ2-3, with D hard to call. CDR1 is SGHRS and CDR2 is YFSETQ in the germline V gene. The CDR3 runs 13 residues. The CDR3 here is CASSLDSTDTQYF. DNA of the CDR3: TGCGCCAGCAGCTTGGATAGCACGGATACGCAGTATTTT.

The chain joins TRBV10-3 to TRBJ2-1, with TRBD2 matching 9 bases. V trimming: 7 bases; J trimming: 7 bases; junction bases outside the gene matches: 8. The CDR3 contains 14 residues. Germline values: CDR1 ENHRY, CDR2 SYGVKD. The CDR3 reads CAINIAGEGNEQFF. For the CDR3, the DNA is TGTGCCATCAATATAGCGGGAGAGGGTAATGAGCAGTTCTTC.

This sequence joins TRBV7-6 and TRBJ2-1; no clear D gene. The CDR3 contains 14 residues. The germline V gene has CDR1 SGHVS and CDR2 FNYEAQ. The V end was cut by 4 bases, the J end by 9 bases, with 16 bases between. CDR3 nucleotide sequence: TGTGCCAGCAGCTACCGGAGAGACGTTGGTGAGCAGTTCTTC. Translated, it gives CASSYRRDVGEQFF.

The gene calls are TRBV27 and TRBJ2-3; no definite D call. The germline V and J ends were trimmed by 5 bases and 6 bases, with 12 bases remaining between them. Germline CDR1 MNHEY, CDR2 SMNVEV (reference sequence). The CDR3 has 13 amino acids. CDR3 residues: CASSTLLRDTQYF. The DNA of the CDR3 is TGTGCCAGCAGTACACTACTTCGGGATACGCAGTATTTT.

J is TRBJ2-3 and V is TRBV19; 8 bases are a match to TRBD2. J lost 0 bases, V lost 5 bases, and 7 bases had no gene match. CDR1 is LNHDA and CDR2 is SQIVND in the germline V gene (reference sequence). The CDR3 runs 16 residues. CDR3 DNA: TGTGCCAGTAGTGTTACTAGCGGAACTAGCACAGATACGCAGTATTTT. It specifies CASSVTSGTSTDTQYF.

The rearrangement links TRBV29-1 to TRBJ1-1, with D possibly matching TRBD1 (6 bases). The V end lost 4 bases, the J end lost 0 bases, and 24 bases lay between the germline ends. This CDR3 is built from 18 residues. From germline, CDR1 is SQVTM and CDR2 ANQGSEA. The CDR3 here is CSVGGGGLRYRMNTEAFF. DNA for the CDR3: TGCAGCGTTGGAGGTGGGGGCCTTAGATATCGGATGAACACTGAAGCTTTCTTT.

CDR3 sequence: CAIMGQDQETQYF. In nucleotides, the CDR3 is TGTGCCATCATGGGGCAGGACCAAGAGACCCAGTACTTC. This chain uses TRBV10-3 with TRBJ2-5, with D perhaps TRBD1 (5 bases). The V gene lost 7 bases and the J gene lost 0 bases, with 9 bases spanning the gap. The CDR3 is made up of 13 amino acids. Germline assignment: CDR1 ENHRY and CDR2 SYGVKD.

The V call is TRBV5-1, the J call TRBJ1-1; 7 positions match TRBD1. The CDR3 sequence is 14 residues long. Germline V gene sequence: CDR1 SGHRS, CDR2 YFSETQ. The V gene end was trimmed by 1 base and the J gene end by 5 bases; junction bases not matched to a gene: 5. CDR3 sequence (DNA): TGCGCCAGCAGCTTGACAGGGGACGGGACTGAAGCTTTCTTT. Its protein product is CASSLTGDGTEAFF. The full variable domain, its missing parts supplied by reference TRBV5-1 and TRBJ1-1, is KAGVTQTPRYLIKTRGQQVTLSCSPISGHRSVSWYQQTPGQGLQFLFEYFSETQRNKGNFPGRFSGRQFSNSRSEMNVSTLELGDSALYLCASSLTGDGTEAFFGQGTRLTVV.

V gene TRBV9 combines with J gene TRBJ2-7; TRBD2 might be the D (5 bases). Trimming removed 1 base from V and 4 bases from J, with 9 bases in between. The CDR3 runs 13 residues. Germline CDR1 and CDR2: SGDLS and YYNGEE. CDR3 coding DNA: TGTGCCAGCAGCGTAAGCCCGGGGTACGAGCAGTACTTC. The encoded protein is CASSVSPGYEQYF.

CDR3 nucleotides: TGTGCCAGCAGTGATCCGGGACAGGGCCAAGACAATGAGCAGTTCTTC. Encoded protein: CASSDPGQGQDNEQFF. The gene calls are TRBV25-1 and TRBJ2-1; 9 bases are shared with TRBD1. The germline V gene has CDR1 MGHDK and CDR2 SYGVNS. CDR3 size: 16 residues. V trimming: 3 bases; J trimming: 5 bases; junction bases outside the gene matches: 8.

The V and J genes are TRBV6-6 and TRBJ2-3; 8 bases fit TRBD2. J was trimmed by 9 bases and V by 4 bases; bases with no gene match: 15. CDR3 length: 16 residues. Germline-derived CDR1 and CDR2 are MNHNY and SVGAGI (reference sequence). The CDR3 loop reads CASSSTDLGSGATQYF. In nucleotides, the CDR3 is TGTGCCAGCAGTTCCACCGACTTGGGTAGCGGGGCAACGCAGTATTTT.

The chain links TRBV4-2 to TRBJ1-1; 7 bases match TRBD1. There are 14 residues in the CDR3. V shed 0 bases, J shed 4 bases, and the junction held 2 bases outside the gene matches. The V gene's germline CDR1 is LGHNA and CDR2 YNFKEQ. CDR3 amino acids: CASSQDAGGTEAFF. CDR3 DNA: TGTGCCAGCAGCCAAGATGCAGGGGGCACTGAAGCTTTCTTT.

V gene TRBV27 combines with J gene TRBJ2-1; 11 bases fit TRBD2. This CDR3 is built from 20 residues. J gave up 10 bases and V 2 bases, and 22 bases lay outside the gene matches. Germline assignment: CDR1 MNHEY and CDR2 SMNVEV (reference sequence). This chain's CDR3 is CASSLMGTSGEFSGINEQFF. CDR3 bases: TGTGCCAGCAGTTTAATGGGGACTAGCGGAGAATTTAGTGGGATAAACGAGCAGTTCTTC.

The table lists this clone with a few counts. The chain recombines TRBV6-6 with TRBJ1-5; no firm D call. From germline, CDR1 is MNHNY and CDR2 SVGAGI (reference sequence). The CDR3 is made up of 13 amino acids. V was shortened by 7 bases and J by 4 bases, with 11 bases between the two germline ends. The CDR3 bases are TGTGCCAGCAATGGCCAGTTTAATCAGCCCCAGCATTTT. It specifies CASNGQFNQPQHF.